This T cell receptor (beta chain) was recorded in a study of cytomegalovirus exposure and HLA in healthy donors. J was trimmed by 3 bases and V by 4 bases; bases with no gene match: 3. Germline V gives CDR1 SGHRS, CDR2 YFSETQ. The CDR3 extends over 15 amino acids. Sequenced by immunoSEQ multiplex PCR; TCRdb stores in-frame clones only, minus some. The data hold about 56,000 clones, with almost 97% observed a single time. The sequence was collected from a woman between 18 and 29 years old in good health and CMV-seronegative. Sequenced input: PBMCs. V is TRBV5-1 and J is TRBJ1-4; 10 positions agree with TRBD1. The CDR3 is CASSPGQGANEKLFF. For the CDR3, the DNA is TGCGCCAGCAGCCCCGGACAGGGGGCTAATGAAAAACTGTTTTTT. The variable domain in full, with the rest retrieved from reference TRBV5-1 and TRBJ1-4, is KAGVTQTPRYLIKTRGQQVTLSCSPISGHRSVSWYQQTPGQGLQFLFEYFSETQRNKGNFPGRFSGRQFSNSRSEMNVSTLELGDSALYLCASSPGQGANEKLFFGSGTQLSVL.